Listed here are 14 T cell receptor beta chains from one sample, sequenced in a study of Ad26.COV2.S vaccination and SARS-CoV-2 variants. Noted treatment: around 19 received Ad26.COV2.S at low or high dose, single or two shots; roughly five received placebo; per-sample allocation not given. The investigators took samples on day 63 after the first vaccine or placebo injection. Profiling relied on immunoSEQ multiplex PCR, and the TCRdb table lists in-frame clones only, not all of them. Of about 250,000 clones listed, around 87% are singletons. This specimen was peripheral blood, taken in a trial of Ad26.COV2.S vaccine versus placebo. The receptor source for this set is a person aged 18 to 65 who received the Ad26.COV2.S COVID-19 vaccine or a placebo.

Comment on this clone: Other nucleotide sequences in the sample specify the same CDR3. V and J are TRBV2 and TRBJ1-1; no firm D call. Trimming cost V 2 bases and J 5 bases, with 3 bases left between them. The CDR3 consists of 11 residues. Germline V gives CDR1 SNHLY, CDR2 FYNNEI. The CDR3: CASSENTEAFF. The CDR3 coding sequence is TGTGCCAGCAGTGAAAATACTGAAGCTTTCTTT. Looking up the rest from reference TRBV2 and TRBJ1-1 gives the full variable domain: EPEVTQTPSHQVTQMGQEVILRCVPISNHLYFYWYRQILGQKVEFLVSFYNNEISEKSEIFDDQFSVERPDGSNFTLKIRSTKLEDSAMYFCASSENTEAFFGQGTRLTVV.

This clone was found a few times. This chain joins TRBV7-2 and TRBJ1-1; weak D call: TRBD1 (5 bases). Trimming cost V 3 bases and J 7 bases, with 15 bases left between them. In germline, CDR1 is SGHTA, CDR2 FQGNSA. The CDR3 spans 14 residues. CDR3 residues: CASSFTANRFEAFF. The CDR3 bases are TGTGCCAGCAGCTTTACTGCCAACAGGTTTGAAGCTTTCTTT.

The chain uses TRBV6-5 and TRBJ1-1; the D is unclear. This CDR3 spans 11 amino acids. V shed 6 bases and J shed 8 bases, with 10 bases lying between them. CDR1 is MNHEY and CDR2 is SVGAGI in the germline V gene. DNA of the CDR3: TGTGCCAGCAGCGACGGATGGGAAGCTTTCTTT. As protein: CASSDGWEAFF.

The chain recombines TRBV28 with TRBJ2-3; 9 bases align to TRBD1. Losses at the gene ends were 10 bases for V and 4 bases for J; bases not matched to a gene: 6. Germline V CDR1 and CDR2: MDHEN, SYDVKM. The CDR3 extends over 13 amino acids. The CDR3 bases are TGTGCCACCTCCGGGACAGGGCCAGATACGCAGTATTTT. Translation gives CATSGTGPDTQYF. The complete variable domain, with remaining parts taken from reference TRBV28 and TRBJ2-3, reads DVKVTQSSRYLVKRTGEKVFLECVQDMDHENMFWYRQDPGLGLRLIYFSYDVKMKEKGDIPEGYSVSREKKERFSLILESASTNQTSMYLCATSGTGPDTQYFGPGTRLTVL.

This chain joins TRBV6-2 or TRBV6-3 and TRBJ1-2; D unresolved. CDR1 and CDR2 from the germline V gene are MNHEY and SVGEGT. The CDR3 has 13 residues. V was pared by 6 bases and J by 2 bases, with 10 bases between. The CDR3 reads CASSPQVNYGYTF. The CDR3 DNA reads as TGTGCCAGCAGCCCCCAGGTGAACTATGGCTACACCTTC.

CDR3 residues: CATSKERLATEAFF. DNA for the CDR3: TGTGCCACCAGCAAAGAAAGGTTGGCCACTGAAGCTTTCTTT. The V gene is TRBV15, the J gene TRBJ1-1; no definite D call. This CDR3 spans 14 amino acids. Germline CDR1 LNHNV, CDR2 YYDKDF (reference sequence). Trimming removed 4 bases at V and 4 bases at J, with 13 bases between.

The rearrangement joins TRBV9 to TRBJ1-2; D call uncertain. Trimming removed 6 bases from V and 5 bases from J, with 17 bases in between. CDR3 size: 14 residues. Per the germline V gene, CDR1 is SGDLS and CDR2 is YYNGEE. CDR3 region: CASNPGRTLYGYTF. CDR3 bases: TGTGCCAGCAACCCGGGGAGGACGCTATATGGCTACACCTTC.

The genes are TRBV23-1 and TRBJ2-7; perhaps TRBD2 as D (6 bases). TRBV23-1 is assigned to the ORF class and has an uncertain function. The CDR3 consists of 16 residues. V gave up 5 bases and J gave up 2 bases, with 19 bases separating them. The CDR3 loop is CASSAGAGDSPYEQYF. In DNA form, the CDR3 reads TGCGCCAGCAGTGCCGGTGCTGGGGACTCACCCTACGAGCAGTACTTC.

This chain links TRBV2 with TRBJ1-1; no reliable D call. Trimming pared 10 bases from V and 0 bases from J, leaving 21 bases between. The V gene's germline CDR1 is SNHLY and CDR2 FYNNEI. CDR3 length: 16 residues. The CDR3 protein is CATLPPKTTVNTEAFF. The CDR3 DNA reads as TGTGCCACCCTACCTCCAAAGACGACGGTGAACACTGAAGCTTTCTTT. The full variable domain, its missing parts supplied by reference TRBV2 and TRBJ1-1, is EPEVTQTPSHQVTQMGQEVILRCVPISNHLYFYWYRQILGQKVEFLVSFYNNEISEKSEIFDDQFSVERPDGSNFTLKIRSTKLEDSAMYFCATLPPKTTVNTEAFFGQGTRLTVV.

The CDR3 region is CASREGTGPGEGLFF. The CDR3 DNA follows: TGTGCCAGCCGAGAGGGGACAGGGCCCGGGGAAGGTTTGTTCTTC. The chain is built from TRBV7-9 and TRBJ2-1; 9 bases are shared with TRBD1. After removal of 8 bases from V and 15 bases from J, the junction contained 20 bases not matched to a gene. The CDR3 is 15 residues long. Germline CDR1 SEHNR, CDR2 FQNEAQ (reference sequence). The complete variable domain, with remaining parts taken from reference TRBV7-9 and TRBJ2-1, reads DTGVSQNPRHKITKRGQNVTFRCDPISEHNRLYWYRQTLGQGPEFLTYFQNEAQLEKSRLLSDRFSAERPKGSFSTLEIQRTEQGDSAMYLCASREGTGPGEGLFFGPGTRLTVL.

This sequence joins TRBV18 and TRBJ1-5; TRBD1 might be the D (6 bases). Trimming took off 4 bases at V and 5 bases at J, with 9 bases between the two ends. This CDR3 has 13 amino acids. The germline V gene encodes CDR1 KGHSH and CDR2 LQKENI. The CDR3 sequence is CASSQGVDQPQHF. CDR3 bases: TGTGCCAGCTCACAGGGGGTCGATCAGCCCCAGCATTTT.

The chain joins TRBV6-6 to TRBJ2-3; D not resolved. Per the germline V gene, CDR1 is MNHNY and CDR2 is SVGAGI (reference sequence). Trimming left V 6 bases short and J 0 bases short, with 16 bases between. The CDR3 length is 16 residues. Here the CDR3 reads CASSPDPRRSTDTQYF. The CDR3 DNA reads as TGTGCCAGCAGCCCTGACCCCAGACGAAGCACAGATACGCAGTATTTT.

This chain uses TRBV6-5 with TRBJ1-1; D not resolved. Germline CDR1 and CDR2: MNHEY and SVGAGI. Trimming stripped 5 bases from V and 0 bases from J, with 13 bases between. The CDR3 runs to 15 residues. This chain's CDR3 is CASSPQLNMNTEAFF. The CDR3 DNA reads as TGTGCCAGCAGTCCTCAGCTTAATATGAACACTGAAGCTTTCTTT.

This clone appeared a few times. Written as DNA, the CDR3 is TGCGCCAGCGGGGGACAGGGCTCCGGGGAGCTGTTTTTT. This sequence encodes CASGGQGSGELFF. The gene calls are TRBV10-1 and TRBJ2-2, with 9 bases aligning to TRBD1. This CDR3 is built from 13 residues. The V segment lost 8 bases and the J segment 6 bases; nucleotides outside the gene matches: 4. Germline CDR1 is WNHNN and CDR2 is SYGVQD (reference sequence).